These 28 T cell receptor beta chains came from one sample sequenced in a study of shared clonotypes between healthy human individuals. The assay was immunoSEQ multiplex PCR, and TCRdb's table has in-frame clones only and misses some. The sample shows hundreds of thousands of clones, 95% to 98% of them seen only once. Sequencing was performed on naive CD4+ T cells sorted from blood. The subset was: CD45RA+ positively selected. The source of these receptors is a woman younger than 45 in good health.

The J gene is TRBJ1-1, the V gene TRBV18, with D hard to call. CDR3 length equals 13 residues. Germline V gives CDR1 KGHSH, CDR2 LQKENI. Trimming removed 7 bases at V and 3 bases at J, with 12 bases between. The CDR3 loop reads CASFPVRDTEAFF. The CDR3 coding sequence is TGTGCCAGCTTCCCCGTAAGGGACACTGAAGCTTTCTTT.

The V call is TRBV6-1, the J call TRBJ1-4, with TRBD1 identical over 7 bases. The length of the CDR3 is 16 residues. Germline loops: CDR1 MNHNS, CDR2 SASEGT. V shed 4 bases, J shed 3 bases, and the junction held 8 bases outside the gene matches. CDR3 sequence: CASSGITGVPNEKLFF. In DNA form, the CDR3 reads TGTGCCAGCAGTGGTATCACAGGGGTTCCTAATGAAAAACTGTTTTTT.

V usage is TRBV4-1 and J usage is TRBJ1-2; D call uncertain. CDR1 and CDR2 (germline): MGHRA, YSYEKL. Between the trimmed V and J ends, which lost 3 bases and 2 bases, there was a span of 16 bases. This CDR3 comprises 16 residues. CDR3 in DNA: TGCGCCAGCAGCCAGCCGACAACCGGGCCCAACTATGGCTACACCTTC. This sequence encodes CASSQPTTGPNYGYTF.

The V call is TRBV30, the J call TRBJ2-4; the match to TRBD2 covers 14 bases. The junction had 8 bases not matched to a gene; V was cut back by 5 bases and J by 8 bases. The germline V gene encodes CDR1 GTSNPN and CDR2 SVGIG (reference sequence). The CDR3 covers 15 residues. The CDR3 coding sequence is TGTGCCTGGGGGACTAGCGGGAGCCTGTGGGACATTCAGTACTTC. Protein: CAWGTSGSLWDIQYF.

This chain links TRBV7-6 with TRBJ2-3, with D perhaps TRBD1 (6 bases). Germline-derived CDR1 and CDR2 are SGHVS and FNYEAQ. V was pared by 5 bases and J by 5 bases, with 20 bases between. The CDR3 contains 16 residues. CDR3: CASSLYTRGGGDTQYF. In DNA, the CDR3 is TGTGCCAGCAGCCTATATACCAGGGGTGGTGGAGATACGCAGTATTTT.

CDR3 sequence (DNA): TGTGCCAGCAGTACTCTAATTCAGGGGAGCACCTACTATGGCTACACCTTC. Its protein product is CASSTLIQGSTYYGYTF. The chain carries TRBV27 and TRBJ1-2; D may be TRBD1 (6 bases). V was shortened by 5 bases and J by 3 bases, with 22 bases between the two germline ends. The CDR3 consists of 17 residues. Germline CDR1 MNHEY, CDR2 SMNVEV (reference sequence).

The chain uses TRBV4-1 and TRBJ2-1; weak D call: TRBD2 (5 bases). CDR1 MGHRA and CDR2 YSYEKL come from the germline V gene. The germline V and J ends were trimmed by 2 bases and 6 bases, with 17 bases remaining between them. The CDR3 is 16 amino acids. CDR3 in DNA: TGCGCCAGCAGCCAATTAGCGATTAGGAGTTTCAATGAGCAGTTCTTC. Its translation is CASSQLAIRSFNEQFF.

The rearrangement joins TRBV27 to TRBJ1-4; 9 nucleotides match TRBD1. The CDR3 totals 15 residues. Germline V lookup: CDR1 MNHEY, CDR2 SMNVEV (reference sequence). V shed 6 bases and J 1 base; nucleotides not matched to a gene: 3. CDR3 loop: CASRTGGRTNEKLFF. The CDR3 nucleotides are TGTGCCAGCAGAACAGGGGGCCGAACTAATGAAAAACTGTTTTTT.

This sequence joins TRBV14 and TRBJ1-1; D is possibly TRBD1 (6 bases). The germline CDR1 and CDR2 sequences are SGHDN and FVKESK. The CDR3 is 17 amino acids. The germline V and J ends were trimmed by 4 bases and 5 bases, with 23 bases remaining between them. This CDR3 is CASSRPLGGGPGTEAFF. The DNA for the CDR3 is TGTGCCAGCAGCCGTCCGCTAGGGGGGGGCCCAGGGACTGAAGCTTTCTTT.

DNA for the CDR3: TGTGCCAGCTCATCTGAGGGGGCGGGTGAGGCCAACGTCCTGACTTTC. Protein sequence: CASSSEGAGEANVLTF. The chain joins TRBV18 to TRBJ2-6, with 7 bases lining up with TRBD1. V lost 5 bases, J lost 6 bases, and 10 bases stayed unmatched. Germline lookup yields CDR1 KGHSH and CDR2 LQKENI. The CDR3 consists of 16 residues.

This chain connects TRBV6-1 to TRBJ2-1; 15 positions agree with TRBD2. The CDR3 covers 17 residues. Germline CDR1 is MNHNS and CDR2 is SASEGT. J gave up 8 bases and V 3 bases, and 8 bases lay outside the gene matches. The CDR3 nucleotides read TGTGCCAGCAGTGATATCCGGACTAGCGGGAGGGCCCATGAGCAGTTCTTC. Translation: CASSDIRTSGRAHEQFF.

To note about this clone: A junction end diverges from the germline sequence, so it may reflect a read error. CDR3 in amino acids: CASSYDPGTSRLF. The CDR3 DNA reads TGCGCCAGCAGCTACGACCCCGGGACTAGCCGGTTGTTT. The V gene is TRBV5-1, the J gene TRBJ2-3; 9 bases match TRBD2. The CDR3 loop spans 13 amino acids. Per the germline V gene, CDR1 is SGHRS and CDR2 is YFSETQ.

V is TRBV5-1 and J is TRBJ2-5; D is possibly TRBD1 or TRBD2 (5 bases each). The CDR3 runs 15 residues. Germline CDR1 SGHRS, CDR2 YFSETQ. V was trimmed by 4 bases and J by 1 base, leaving 14 bases between them. The CDR3 region is CASSTGASSQETQYF. The DNA of the CDR3 is TGCGCCAGCAGCACTGGGGCTAGCAGCCAAGAGACCCAGTACTTC.

With regard to this clone: Other DNA sequences in this sample translate to the same CDR3. The chain has TRBV4-1 and TRBJ2-3, with 12 bases lining up with TRBD2. Per germline, CDR1 MGHRA and CDR2 YSYEKL. With V trimmed by 4 bases and J by 0 bases, 5 bases remained unmatched. The CDR3 sequence is 17 residues long. The CDR3 loop reads CASSPAGTSGSTDTQYF. The CDR3 region has the DNA TGCGCCAGCAGCCCTGCCGGGACTAGCGGGAGCACAGATACGCAGTATTTT.

The chain uses TRBV30 and TRBJ1-3; 8 nucleotides agree with TRBD1. Germline loops: CDR1 GTSNPN, CDR2 SVGIG (reference sequence). This CDR3 region has 16 residues. The ends lost 5 bases at V and 4 bases at J; junction bases unmatched: 13. Written as DNA, the CDR3 is TGTGCCTGGGTTTACAGGGGGGGAATCTGGGGAAACACCATATATTTT. It specifies CAWVYRGGIWGNTIYF.

This clone came up once. The genes are TRBV30 and TRBJ2-5; no clear D. The germline V and J ends were trimmed by 2 bases and 4 bases, with 8 bases remaining between them. CDR3 length: 12 residues. Germline values: CDR1 GTSNPN, CDR2 SVGIG (reference sequence). CDR3 sequence (DNA): TGTGCCTGGAGTAGTGGCCGAGAGACCCAGTACTTC. Residues: CAWSSGRETQYF.

The J gene is TRBJ2-1, the V gene TRBV5-1, with TRBD1 matching 10 bases. Germline trimming cut 4 bases from V and 4 bases from J; bases unmatched to any gene: 11. CDR1 and CDR2 (germline): SGHRS, YFSETQ. The CDR3 is made up of 17 amino acids. CDR3 in DNA: TGCGCCAGCAGCCCCTCCCCGGGACAGGGGACATACAATGAGCAGTTCTTC. Translated, it gives CASSPSPGQGTYNEQFF.

This chain uses TRBV7-9 with TRBJ1-1; TRBD1 matches 8 bases. Unmatched junction bases numbered 4, after V lost 3 bases and J lost 1 base. The CDR3 length is 15 residues. CDR1 and CDR2 from the germline V gene are SEHNR and FQNEAQ (reference sequence). The CDR3 region is CASSFFQGANTEAFF. Written as DNA, the CDR3 is TGTGCCAGCAGCTTTTTCCAGGGGGCGAACACTGAAGCTTTCTTT.

The rearrangement joins TRBV6-5 to TRBJ2-7; 13 positions agree with TRBD2. The trim removed 2 bases at V and 6 bases at J, leaving 1 base unmatched. The CDR3 is 14 residues long. Germline V gene sequence: CDR1 MNHEY, CDR2 SVGAGI. The CDR3 DNA reads as TGTGCCAGCAGTTACCGGACTAGCGGGAGCGAGCAGTACTTC. It codes for CASSYRTSGSEQYF.

The chain employs TRBV11-2 and TRBJ1-1; D call uncertain. Trimming removed 3 bases from V and 7 bases from J, with 15 bases in between. CDR3 length: 14 residues. The germline V gene encodes CDR1 SGHAT and CDR2 FQNNGV. The CDR3 protein is CASSFKQKGNEAFF. Here the CDR3 DNA reads TGTGCCAGCAGCTTTAAACAGAAAGGGAATGAAGCTTTCTTT. Variable domain in full (rest from reference TRBV11-2 and TRBJ1-1): EAGVAQSPRYKIIEKRQSVAFWCNPISGHATLYWYQQILGQGPKLLIQFQNNGVVDDSQLPKDRFSAERLKGVDSTLKIQPAKLEDSAVYLCASSFKQKGNEAFFGQGTRLTVV.

The chain combines TRBV4-1 with TRBJ1-2; 7 positions agree with TRBD1. The CDR3 consists of 14 residues. From germline, CDR1 is MGHRA and CDR2 YSYEKL. V trimming: 1 base; J trimming: 3 bases; junction bases outside the gene matches: 2. The CDR3 loop reads CASSQAGTDYGYTF. The CDR3 coding sequence is TGCGCCAGCAGCCAAGCTGGGACAGACTATGGCTACACCTTC.

J is TRBJ2-7 and V is TRBV7-2, with D uncertain. The V end lost 5 bases, the J end lost 7 bases, and 15 bases lay between the germline ends. The CDR3 is made up of 13 amino acids. The germline gives CDR1 SGHTA, CDR2 FQGNSA. In DNA, the CDR3 is TGTGCCAGCAGCCCCGCGAGGTACGGGGAGCAGTACTTC. Translating it yields CASSPARYGEQYF.

The rearrangement uses TRBV14 and TRBJ2-7; no reliable D call. The V end was cut by 4 bases, the J end by 2 bases, with 12 bases between. The CDR3 length is 14 residues. Per germline, CDR1 SGHDN and CDR2 FVKESK. For the CDR3, the DNA is TGTGCCAGCAGCCCAGCTGTCTATACCTACGAGCAGTACTTC. Protein: CASSPAVYTYEQYF.

The chain links TRBV5-1 to TRBJ2-3; D tentatively reads TRBD1 or TRBD2 (6 bases each). This CDR3 is built from 20 residues. Deletions cut 0 bases from V and 6 bases from J, with 29 bases between. Germline loops: CDR1 SGHRS, CDR2 YFSETQ. The CDR3 sequence: CASSLANGGWVIAEHDTQYF. The CDR3 nucleotides are TGCGCCAGCAGCTTGGCCAATGGGGGCTGGGTGATAGCGGAGCATGATACGCAGTATTTT.

J is TRBJ2-7 and V is TRBV10-3; D is possibly TRBD1 (5 bases). Looked up from germline, CDR1 is ENHRY and CDR2 is SYGVKD. CDR3 length: 13 residues. Trimming removed 2 bases at V and 2 bases at J, with 7 bases between. The CDR3 region has the DNA TGTGCCATCAGTGAGCCAGGGACCTACGAGCAGTACTTC. It is translated as CAISEPGTYEQYF.

This clone was seen only once. The J gene is TRBJ1-2, the V gene TRBV6-1; the D is unclear. The V gene's germline CDR1 is MNHNS and CDR2 SASEGT. The V end lost 7 bases, the J end lost 2 bases, and 11 bases lay between the germline ends. CDR3 size: 13 residues. CDR3 coding DNA: TGTGCCAGCACTGCCGGGGTCAACTATGGCTACACCTTC. This encodes CASTAGVNYGYTF.

This clone came up a few times. V is TRBV19 and J is TRBJ1-2; D ambiguous. The germline gives CDR1 LNHDA, CDR2 SQIVND (reference sequence). The length of the CDR3 is 12 residues. V was cut by 5 bases and J by 4 bases, with 8 bases left in between. The CDR3, as DNA: TGTGCCAGTAGTGTGGAGGGCTATGGCTACACCTTC. This translates into CASSVEGYGYTF.

The chain combines TRBV10-3 with TRBJ1-2, with D hard to call. Germline V gives CDR1 ENHRY, CDR2 SYGVKD. Trimming left V 4 bases short and J 1 base short, with 7 bases between. The CDR3 runs to 13 residues. The CDR3 spells CAISGHFNYGYTF. The DNA for the CDR3 is TGTGCCATCAGTGGACACTTTAACTATGGCTACACCTTC.